This T cell receptor (beta chain) was identified during a study of T-cell memory formation after mild COVID-19. TCRdb called the 5' RACE reads again in MiXCR, with one record for every CDR3 protein. The sample yields 400,000 to 550,000 distinct CDR3 sequences, more than 20% seen once. Germline V gene lookup returns CDR1 MGHRA and CDR2 YSYEKL. V was trimmed by 4 bases and J by 3 bases, leaving 13 bases between them. This CDR3 has 15 residues. What was sequenced was PBMCs or a T cell subset sorted from them (not recorded which). The chain joins TRBV4-1 to TRBJ1-5; D ambiguous. The TCR originated in an adult woman who had mild COVID-19 (a few samples of this study predate the infection). Cell type and time point are not known. The CDR3 DNA is TGCGCCAGCAGCCCCGACCATGAGGTCAATCAGCCCCAGCATTTT. Its protein product is CASSPDHEVNQPQHF.